These 10 T cell receptor beta chains originate from one sample sequenced in a study of T-cell memory formation after mild COVID-19. One entry per CDR3 protein, called by TCRdb with MiXCR from the 5' RACE reads. The profile shows a few hundred thousand distinct CDR3 sequences, roughly 22% of them singletons. The sequenced material came from PBMCs or a T cell subset sorted from them (not recorded which). Receptor source: an adult woman who had mild COVID-19 (a few samples of this study predate the infection). Cell type and time point are not known.

This clonotype appeared a few times. The gene calls are TRBV6-1 and TRBJ1-5, with 9 bases identical to TRBD1. J lost 5 bases, V lost 8 bases, and 4 bases had no gene match. The CDR3 runs to 13 residues. Germline V CDR1 and CDR2: MNHNS, SASEGT. The CDR3 region is CASRTGAYQPQHF. The CDR3 region has the DNA TGTGCCAGCCGGACAGGGGCTTATCAGCCCCAGCATTTT.

The CDR3 DNA is TGTGCCAGCAGCTTCACAGGGCTGACTAATGAAAAACTGTTTTTT. It encodes CASSFTGLTNEKLFF. This chain joins TRBV7-9 and TRBJ1-4, with TRBD1 as a possible D gene (6 bases). V was pared by 3 bases and J by 2 bases, with 10 bases between. The CDR3 runs 15 residues. CDR1 SEHNR and CDR2 FQNEAQ come from the germline V gene (reference sequence). Full variable domain (rest looked up from reference TRBV7-9 and TRBJ1-4): DTGVSQNPRHKITKRGQNVTFRCDPISEHNRLYWYRQTLGQGPEFLTYFQNEAQLEKSRLLSDRFSAERPKGSFSTLEIQRTEQGDSAMYLCASSFTGLTNEKLFFGSGTQLSVL.

The V call is TRBV12-3 or TRBV12-4, the J call TRBJ1-5; D gene unclear. This CDR3 contains 16 residues. Trimming pared 4 bases from V and 0 bases from J, leaving 13 bases between. The DNA of the CDR3 is TGTGCCAGCAGTTCCCCGGGGTGGTTTAGCAATCAGCCCCAGCATTTT. It specifies CASSSPGWFSNQPQHF.

In its sample, this clonotype was seen a few times. The chain carries TRBV7-9 and TRBJ2-3; 8 nucleotides align to TRBD2. This CDR3 is built from 14 residues. Germline loops: CDR1 SEHNR, CDR2 FQNEAQ (reference sequence). V was pared by 2 bases and J by 6 bases, with 4 bases of the junction left unmatched. The CDR3 DNA reads as TGTGCCAGCAGCTTAAACGGACTAGCTGATACGCAGTATTTT. It codes for CASSLNGLADTQYF.

This clonotype was recorded many times. The CDR3 here is CASSWDRTYEQYF. Here the CDR3 DNA reads TGTGCCAGCAGTTGGGACAGAACCTACGAGCAGTACTTC. The rearrangement joins TRBV27 to TRBJ2-7; 7 positions agree with TRBD1. The CDR3 extends over 13 amino acids. Germline V gene lookup returns CDR1 MNHEY and CDR2 SMNVEV (reference sequence). Germline trimming cut 4 bases from V and 2 bases from J; bases unmatched to any gene: 2.

This clonotype appeared a few times. V and J are TRBV24-1 and TRBJ2-3; a possible D gene is TRBD2 (5 bases). The CDR3 is 16 residues long. Germline CDR1 and CDR2: KGHDR and SFDVKD. V was pared by 1 base and J by 2 bases, with 12 bases between. CDR3 bases: TGTGCCACCAGTGATTTCGGTAGAGGGATCACAGATACGCAGTATTTT. Protein: CATSDFGRGITDTQYF.

J is TRBJ2-5 and V is TRBV7-2, with TRBD1 as a possible D gene (5 bases). V lost 3 bases and J 5 bases, leaving 10 bases between the germline ends. Germline-derived CDR1 and CDR2 are SGHTA and FQGNSA. The CDR3 covers 13 residues. The CDR3 here is CASSLFPGETQYF. Here the CDR3 DNA reads TGTGCCAGCAGCTTGTTCCCAGGGGAGACCCAGTACTTC.

This CDR3 is CASRESGIRNEQFF. The CDR3 DNA reads as TGTGCCAGCAGAGAGAGCGGGATAAGAAATGAGCAGTTCTTC. This chain links TRBV6-2 or TRBV6-3 with TRBJ2-1; TRBD2 aligns across 7 bases. Germline V gene sequence: CDR1 MNHEY, CDR2 SVGEGT. After removal of 6 bases from V and 7 bases from J, the junction contained 9 bases not matched to a gene. The CDR3 runs to 14 residues.

The V gene is TRBV20-1, the J gene TRBJ2-1, with D tentatively TRBD1 (5 bases). This CDR3 is 14 amino acids long. V lost 0 bases and J 8 bases, leaving 14 bases between the germline ends. In germline, CDR1 is DFQATT, CDR2 SNEGSKA (reference sequence). CDR3 bases: TGCAGTGCTAGAGACCTAAGGGGCGAGGATGAGCAGTTCTTC. Its translation is CSARDLRGEDEQFF.

DNA of the CDR3: TGCGCCAGCAGCCAAGAGCAGTTTAACTATGGCTACACCTTC. Encoded protein: CASSQEQFNYGYTF. The gene calls are TRBV4-1 and TRBJ1-2; no clear D. The CDR3 spans 14 residues. From germline, CDR1 is MGHRA and CDR2 YSYEKL. Trimming removed 0 bases at V and 1 base at J, with 6 bases between.